One sample yielded the 30 T cell receptor beta chains listed below, sequenced in a study of blood T cell repertoires in COVID-19. Sequencing used immunoSEQ multiplex PCR; TCRdb keeps in-frame clones, though not all of them. The sample carries hundreds of thousands of clones, approximately 91% recorded once. Sequenced: PBMCs or T cells enriched from blood (not recorded which). These receptors all stem from a woman between 40 and 55 years old who had recovered from COVID-19.

V is TRBV27 and J is TRBJ2-5; TRBD2 agrees at 11 bases. Unmatched junction bases numbered 7, after V lost 5 bases and J lost 5 bases. The CDR3 runs 15 residues. The V gene's germline CDR1 is MNHEY and CDR2 SMNVEV (reference sequence). CDR3 in amino acids: CASSISGGVLETQYF. For the CDR3, the DNA is TGTGCCAGCAGTATTAGCGGGGGGGTACTGGAGACCCAGTACTTC.

The DNA for the CDR3 is TGTGCCACGGGAGCCCTCACAGATACGCAGTATTTT. Its translation is CATGALTDTQYF. This chain uses TRBV9 with TRBJ2-3; a weak D match, TRBD2 (6 bases). There are 12 residues in the CDR3. The V gene's germline CDR1 is SGDLS and CDR2 YYNGEE. The V gene lost 9 bases and the J gene lost 2 bases, with 10 bases spanning the gap.

This clone appeared a single time. The chain employs TRBV29-1 and TRBJ1-1; 8 bases align to TRBD1. Germline V gene sequence: CDR1 SQVTM, CDR2 ANQGSEA. V dropped 7 bases and J dropped 4; count of bases not matched to a gene: 5. The CDR3 runs to 12 residues. DNA of the CDR3: TGCAGCGGTACTGACAGGGGCACTGAAGCTTTCTTT. This codes for CSGTDRGTEAFF.

The chain links TRBV3-1 (or the pseudogene TRBV3-2) to TRBJ1-5; TRBD1 is a possible D gene (5 bases). The germline V gene encodes CDR1 LGHDT and CDR2 YNNKEL (reference sequence). The V end was cut by 0 bases, the J end by 7 bases, with 19 bases between. This CDR3 has 17 residues. The CDR3 region is CASSQEYQGLYGQPQHF. CDR3 DNA sequence: TGTGCCAGCAGCCAAGAATATCAGGGACTCTATGGGCAGCCCCAGCATTTT.

The chain joins TRBV23-1 to TRBJ2-7; a weak D match, TRBD2 (5 bases). TRBV23-1 is known as an ORF, though its function is uncertain. V was clipped by 0 bases and J by 3 bases, with 15 bases between them. The CDR3 covers 16 residues. The DNA of the CDR3 is TGCGCCAGCAGTCAATCGAGAAGGAGGATCCTCTACGAGCAGTACTTC. Residues: CASSQSRRRILYEQYF.

The chain uses TRBV7-3 and TRBJ2-1, with 12 bases lining up with TRBD2. The trim removed 0 bases at V and 7 bases at J, leaving 7 bases unmatched. This CDR3 region has 17 residues. Germline V gene data show CDR1 as SGHTA and CDR2 as FQGTGA. CDR3 DNA: TGTGCCAGCAGCTTAACGTCCCTAGCGGGAGGGCCGAATGAGCAGTTCTTC. Residues: CASSLTSLAGGPNEQFF.

The chain uses TRBV5-4 and TRBJ2-1, with 8 positions matching TRBD2. CDR3 length: 16 residues. The germline V gene has CDR1 SGHNT and CDR2 YYREEE (reference sequence). Trimming at V came to 4 bases and at J to 3 bases, leaving 9 bases not matched to a gene. This chain's CDR3 is CASSPGVAGIYNEQFF. CDR3 in DNA: TGTGCCAGCAGCCCTGGAGTAGCGGGGATCTACAATGAGCAGTTCTTC.

For the CDR3, the DNA is TGTGCCAGTAGTATTAATGGGGACAGAGGGAGTCAGCAGTACTTC. This sequence encodes CASSINGDRGSQQYF. The genes are TRBV19 and TRBJ2-7; 7 bases line up with TRBD1. J was trimmed by 8 bases and V by 3 bases; bases with no gene match: 13. The length of the CDR3 is 15 residues. Germline CDR1 and CDR2: LNHDA and SQIVND (reference sequence). The complete variable domain, with remaining parts taken from reference TRBV19 and TRBJ2-7, reads DGGITQSPKYLFRKEGQNVTLSCEQNLNHDAMYWYRQDPGQGLRLIYYSQIVNDFQKGDIAEGYSVSREKKESFPLTVTSAQKNPTAFYLCASSINGDRGSQQYFGPGTRLTVT.

The chain uses TRBV6-2 or TRBV6-3 and TRBJ2-5; 7 nucleotides align to TRBD1. The V gene end was trimmed by 4 bases and the J gene end by 2 bases; junction bases not matched to a gene: 7. This CDR3 region has 15 residues. Germline V gene lookup returns CDR1 MNHEY and CDR2 SVGEGT. The CDR3, as DNA: TGTGCCAGCAGTTCCCAAGGGACAGCTCAAGAGACCCAGTACTTC. As protein: CASSSQGTAQETQYF.

The rearrangement links TRBV11-2 to TRBJ2-3, with D tentatively TRBD2 (6 bases). This CDR3 has 18 amino acids. CDR1 and CDR2 from the germline V gene are SGHAT and FQNNGV. Deletions cut 2 bases from V and 0 bases from J, with 18 bases between. The DNA for the CDR3 is TGTGCCAGCAGCTTAAGGTCTAGCGCAGCCTCTAGCACAGATACGCAGTATTTT. Amino acid sequence: CASSLRSSAASSTDTQYF.

This clone was observed a single time. This chain connects TRBV30 to TRBJ1-3; D remains ambiguous. Germline values: CDR1 GTSNPN, CDR2 SVGIG (reference sequence). Trimming shortened V by 2 bases and J by 0 bases, and 14 bases separated the two germline ends. The CDR3 runs 16 residues. CDR3 sequence reads: CAWSPGVVSSGNTIYF. The CDR3 DNA reads TGTGCCTGGAGTCCCGGTGTGGTAAGCTCTGGAAACACCATATATTTT. Based on the CDR3 plus reference TRBV30 and TRBJ1-3, the full variable domain is SQTIHQWPATLVQPVGSPLSLECTVEGTSNPNLYWYRQAAGRGLQLLFYSVGIGQISSEVPQNLSASRPQDRQFILSSKKLLLSDSGFYLCAWSPGVVSSGNTIYFGEGSWLTVV.

The chain joins TRBV4-3 to TRBJ2-1, with D possibly being TRBD2 (5 bases). The CDR3 is made up of 17 amino acids. V shed 1 base and J shed 5 bases, with 18 bases lying between them. Germline V lookup: CDR1 LGHNA, CDR2 YSLEER. For the CDR3, the DNA is TGCGCCAGCAGCCAAGCTTTGGGAGAGGCGATCAACAATGAGCAGTTCTTC. Translation gives CASSQALGEAINNEQFF.

This clone appeared once. J is TRBJ2-4 and V is TRBV9; 12 nucleotides match TRBD1. CDR3 length: 17 amino acids. Germline CDR1 SGDLS, CDR2 YYNGEE. V was clipped by 0 bases and J by 2 bases; unmatched bases: 3. For the CDR3, the DNA is TGTGCCAGCAGCGTAGAAGGGGACAGGGGGCCCAAAAACATTCAGTACTTC. This sequence encodes CASSVEGDRGPKNIQYF.

This chain uses TRBV5-1 with TRBJ2-3, with 9 bases that match TRBD2. The length of the CDR3 is 15 residues. Losses at the gene ends were 0 bases for V and 5 bases for J; bases not matched to a gene: 4. Germline-derived CDR1 and CDR2 are SGHRS and YFSETQ. Here the CDR3 reads CASSLVLAGEDTQYF. The CDR3 DNA sequence: TGCGCCAGCAGCTTGGTATTAGCGGGAGAAGATACGCAGTATTTT.

This clone was seen once. The chain is built from TRBV7-8 and TRBJ2-1, with 8 nucleotides matching TRBD2. Looked up from germline, CDR1 is SGHVS and CDR2 is FQNEAQ. The CDR3 spans 19 residues. The junction had 15 bases not matched to a gene; V was cut back by 4 bases and J by 1 base. The DNA for the CDR3 is TGTGCCAGCAGCTCCTGGGGACGCGGGGGGACCCGTTCCTACAATGAGCAGTTCTTC. It encodes CASSSWGRGGTRSYNEQFF.

This chain joins TRBV23-1 and TRBJ2-5; a weak D match, TRBD1 (5 bases). TRBV23-1 is assigned to the ORF class and has an uncertain function. V lost 3 bases to trimming and J lost 0 bases, with 11 bases between them. CDR3 size: 15 residues. The CDR3 region is CASSHDRGNQETQYF. CDR3 sequence (DNA): TGCGCCAGCAGTCATGATAGGGGCAACCAAGAGACCCAGTACTTC.

The chain recombines TRBV6-2 or TRBV6-3 with TRBJ1-5, with unresolved D. The CDR3 extends over 13 amino acids. CDR1 and CDR2 from the germline V gene are MNHEY and SVGEGT. The V end lost 2 bases, the J end lost 4 bases, and 6 bases lay between the germline ends. CDR3 coding DNA: TGTGCCAGCAGTTACGTCGGGAATCAGCCCCAGCATTTT. Encoded protein: CASSYVGNQPQHF.

The chain couples TRBV6-5 to TRBJ2-1; 8 nucleotides match TRBD2. This CDR3 comprises 15 residues. Germline V gene data show CDR1 as MNHEY and CDR2 as SVGAGI. Losses at the gene ends were 4 bases for V and 3 bases for J; bases not matched to a gene: 5. This chain's CDR3 is CASSLRGAFYNEQFF. The CDR3 coding sequence is TGTGCCAGCAGTTTGCGGGGGGCCTTCTACAATGAGCAGTTCTTC.

The genes are TRBV14 and TRBJ1-5; 8 nucleotides match TRBD1. CDR1 and CDR2 from the germline V gene are SGHDN and FVKESK. There are 19 residues in the CDR3. Trimming removed 0 bases from V and 2 bases from J; junction bases left unmatched: 12. CDR3: CASSQEKEQGVNGNQPQHF. The CDR3 DNA is TGTGCCAGCAGCCAAGAAAAAGAACAGGGGGTAAATGGCAATCAGCCCCAGCATTTT.

CDR3 amino acids: CASSPPLSSYNEQFF. DNA for the CDR3: TGTGCCAGCAGCCCACCCCTGAGCTCCTACAATGAGCAGTTCTTC. V gene TRBV7-9 combines with J gene TRBJ2-1; no firm D call. Trimming took 5 bases from V and 0 from J, leaving 11 bases between them. The CDR3 is 15 residues long. CDR1 and CDR2 from the germline V gene are SEHNR and FQNEAQ (reference sequence).

The V and J genes are TRBV11-3 and TRBJ2-1; D possibly corresponds to TRBD2 (5 bases). This CDR3 is built from 16 residues. Germline V CDR1 and CDR2: SGHNT, YENEEA. V gave up 4 bases and J gave up 4 bases, with 17 bases separating them. The CDR3 is CASSSPPGSEYNEQFF. In DNA form, the CDR3 reads TGTGCCAGCAGCTCTCCTCCGGGGAGTGAGTACAATGAGCAGTTCTTC.

The V and J genes are TRBV27 and TRBJ1-2; D not certain. V was shortened by 0 bases and J by 9 bases, with 11 bases between the two germline ends. Germline V gene lookup returns CDR1 MNHEY and CDR2 SMNVEV (reference sequence). CDR3 size: 13 residues. The CDR3 loop is CASSLSLGRSYTF. The CDR3 region has the DNA TGTGCCAGCAGTTTATCGCTCGGTCGAAGCTACACCTTC.

The V call is TRBV18, the J call TRBJ2-7; possibly TRBD1 for D (6 bases). The V end was cut by 3 bases, the J end by 1 base, with 13 bases between. CDR3 length equals 15 residues. The germline V gene encodes CDR1 KGHSH and CDR2 LQKENI. CDR3 protein: CASSPYEGQSYEQYF. The CDR3 DNA reads as TGTGCCAGCTCACCGTACGAAGGACAGTCCTACGAGCAGTACTTC.

This chain links TRBV7-3 with TRBJ1-1; 8 nucleotides match TRBD1. The V and J ends lost 4 bases and 1 base, in that order; junction bases with no gene match: 2. Germline values: CDR1 SGHTA, CDR2 FQGTGA. The CDR3 covers 14 residues. CDR3 loop: CASSSGTGNTEAFF. The DNA of the CDR3 is TGTGCCAGCAGCTCCGGGACAGGGAACACTGAAGCTTTCTTT.

The V and J genes are TRBV5-4 and TRBJ1-6, with D perhaps TRBD1 (5 bases). The CDR3 is 14 residues long. V lost 0 bases to trimming and J lost 4 bases, with 5 bases between them. The germline CDR1 and CDR2 sequences are SGHNT and YYREEE (reference sequence). In nucleotides, the CDR3 is TGTGCCAGCAGCTTGGAGGGGTATAATTCACCCCTCCACTTT. Its translation is CASSLEGYNSPLHF.

In nucleotides, the CDR3 is TGTGCCAGCAGCCTTACAACCGGGACTAGCAATGAGCAGTTCTTC. Translated: CASSLTTGTSNEQFF. The rearrangement links TRBV3-1 (or the pseudogene TRBV3-2) to TRBJ2-1; TRBD2 matches 8 bases. The CDR3 runs 15 residues. The junction had 8 bases not matched to a gene; V was cut back by 4 bases and J by 6 bases. Germline CDR1 and CDR2: LGHDT and YNNKEL (reference sequence).

The rearrangement links TRBV23-1 to TRBJ1-6; TRBD1 agrees at 10 bases. TRBV23-1 is labeled an ORF, and its function is uncertain. This CDR3 has 19 amino acids. V was clipped by 4 bases and J by 7 bases; unmatched bases: 16. CDR3 DNA: TGCGCCAGCAGTCCAATTCGGACAGGGGGTTTCCAGCTCAATTCACCCCTCCACTTT. Protein product: CASSPIRTGGFQLNSPLHF.

The CDR3: CASSLKGRVEQYF. The CDR3 region has the DNA TGTGCCAGCAGCTTAAAGGGCAGGGTCGAGCAGTACTTC. The genes are TRBV7-2 and TRBJ2-7; possibly TRBD1 for D (5 bases). This CDR3 has 13 amino acids. From germline, CDR1 is SGHTA and CDR2 FQGNSA. V lost 2 bases and J 6 bases, leaving 11 bases between the germline ends.

The chain uses TRBV19 and TRBJ1-2; TRBD1 might be the D (6 bases). The germline gives CDR1 LNHDA, CDR2 SQIVND (reference sequence). The CDR3 length is 18 residues. With 3 bases removed from V and 1 base from J, the gap between germline ends came to 21 bases. This chain's CDR3 is CASSIIRGHLSGNYGYTF. CDR3 in DNA: TGTGCCAGTAGTATCATAAGGGGACACCTAAGTGGTAACTATGGCTACACCTTC.

This chain connects TRBV19 to TRBJ2-1; 7 bases line up with TRBD2. The CDR3 contains 13 residues. Germline CDR1 LNHDA, CDR2 SQIVND (reference sequence). J was trimmed by 2 bases and V by 8 bases; bases with no gene match: 3. The CDR3 spells CASLAETYNEQFF. DNA of the CDR3: TGTGCCAGTCTAGCGGAGACCTACAATGAGCAGTTCTTC.